The present T cell receptor beta chain was sequenced within a study of CD8 T cells in ankylosing spondylitis. Study outcomes and limitations: Ankylosing spondylitis blood appeared to carry a characteristic TCR beta motif of several highly homologous variants.

Notes on this clonotype: Its antigen is unknown.

V was pared by 4 bases and J by 0 bases, with 3 bases of the junction left unmatched. Germline assignment: CDR1 SGHRS and CDR2 YFSETQ. This CDR3 is 16 amino acids long. From the 5' RACE reads, TCRdb called clonotypes with MiXCR, one entry per CDR3 protein. In the table there are almost 400,000 distinct CDR3 sequences, 20% to 25% of which are singletons. Sequencing used blood, either unsorted or a sorted T cell fraction (not recorded which). The chain joins TRBV5-1 to TRBJ2-2; 10 bases fit TRBD1. The receptor was derived from a male donor with ankylosing spondylitis. DNA for the CDR3: TGCGCCAGCAGCCTCGGGACAGGGGCGAACACCGGGGAGCTGTTTTTT. Translating gives CASSLGTGANTGELFF.